This T cell receptor (beta chain) stems from a study of blood T cell repertoires in COVID-19. Study information: From T cells, B-cell-depleted T cells, or PBMCs came the material, which was cDNA or gDNA.

Some clones are missing from TCRdb's copy, which holds only in-frame ones; the method was immunoSEQ multiplex PCR. The table records approximately 140,000 clones, around 90% of them present only once. The study drew participants aged about 18 to 89 years from some 25 US areas. Participants in the exposed group had met a COVID-19 case in the 2 weeks before joining the study. V was pared by 0 bases and J by 10 bases, with 3 bases of the junction left unmatched. Germline loops: CDR1 SGDLS, CDR2 YYNGEE. The length of the CDR3 is 12 residues. This sequence originates from a woman aged 35 to 49 who had been exposed to COVID-19. The chain has TRBV9 and TRBJ1-1, with 7 nucleotides matching TRBD1. Material for sequencing was PBMCs or T cells enriched from blood (not recorded which). Here the CDR3 reads CASSVGQGAAFF. DNA for the CDR3: TGTGCCAGCAGCGTAGGACAGGGAGCAGCTTTCTTT.